Sequencing of this T cell receptor (beta chain) was carried out in a study of cytomegalovirus exposure and HLA in healthy donors. This CDR3 contains 14 residues. CDR1 is SGHAT and CDR2 is FQNNGV in the germline V gene. Trimming removed 3 bases at V and 5 bases at J, with 10 bases between. It was with 60 Vbeta and 13 Jbeta primers that the PCR ran. The assay was immunoSEQ multiplex PCR, and TCRdb's table has in-frame clones only and misses some. The data show 130,000 or so clones, about 75% seen once. Overall study results and limits: Confirmation in vitro established that three CMV-associated chains were specific for CMV antigens.

In regard to this clone: Antigen: not known.

This chain joins TRBV11-2 and TRBJ1-4; possible D gene TRBD1, 5 bases. The sequencing input was PBMCs. The TCR was taken from a man aged 40-55 years in good health and CMV-seronegative. The DNA of the CDR3 is TGTGCCAGCAGCTTGGAGTCAGGGAATGAAAAACTGTTTTTT. Amino acids: CASSLESGNEKLFF.